The clone carrying this T cell receptor (beta chain) was observed once. Those who donated were healthy bone marrow donors. The data belong to a study of cytomegalovirus exposure and HLA in healthy donors. The CDR3 has 14 amino acids. Trimming removed 0 bases at V and 4 bases at J, with 9 bases between. CDR1 and CDR2 from the germline V gene are MNHEY and SVGAGI. The PCR was carried out with 60 Vbeta primers and 13 Jbeta primers. Assay: immunoSEQ multiplex PCR; the TCRdb copy retains only in-frame clones and omits some. The table has around 130,000 clones, 80% seen once. The sample consisted of PBMCs. This TCR came from a woman in her 40s in good health and CMV-seronegative. The chain joins TRBV6-5 to TRBJ1-2; D call uncertain. The CDR3 nucleotides read TGTGCCAGCAGTTACTCGAGCGTTTTCTATGGCTACACCTTC. It yields the protein CASSYSSVFYGYTF.